This T cell receptor (beta chain) is from a study of T cell responses to AZD1222 COVID-19 vaccine (dated by TCRdb to the early 2020s). Regarding the complete study: TCR sequencing was performed for 230 to 250 trial participants, of whom 207 were given two doses of AZD1222 and around 25 were given two doses of MenACWY control vaccine. Enrollment into the trials was organized by age into subgroups of 18-55, 56-69 and 70-plus years, and those subgroups contained approximately 150, 30 and 60 TCR-sequenced participants, respectively. The paper's findings and limits, for the study overall: Only five to seven AZD1222 recipients were SARS-CoV-2 seropositive at baseline, limiting conclusions about previously exposed vaccinees. Spike-specific TCR breadth and depth rose significantly after two AZD1222 doses compared with day 0 and with MenACWY recipients. Nearly half of unique spike-specific TCRs reportedly recognized epitopes outside regions mutated in the B.1.351 and B.1.1.7 variants. The vaccine-associated CD4 TCRs covered the entire spike protein, and the dominant responses fell in regions 160-218 and 743-854. Participants were mostly white British, with more females than males. The authors suggested clonal diversity may have been underestimated. In the small 56-69-year group, the increase in depth fell short of significance, most likely because of low power. Because no samples from the day 14 peak response were available, repertoires could be characterized only after the peak T cell response.

As concerns this clone: The target of this receptor is not known. No base quality information exists; no much larger clone differs at one position.

The intended sense of this specimen's time point label: about 28 days (+/-7) after the second vaccine dose. Because spike-specific TCR depth and breadth did not differ between the two schedules, AZD1222 recipients who got a second dose at roughly 4 weeks were pooled with those who got a second dose at roughly 12 weeks. Vaccinee samples were obtained from the UK trials COV001 and COV002, which included a single-blind randomized controlled phase 2/3 trial of AZD1222 (ChAdOx1 nCoV-19) in healthy adults. For TCRbeta chain sequencing, PBMC samples were collected from trial participants at day 0 and at day 28 after the second dose. The CDR3 regions of human TCRbeta chains were subjected to immunosequencing. In the original analysis: TCRs in the repertoires were compared against a reference library of SARS-CoV-2-specific TCRs that had been generated with the MIRA antigen-specificity platform. Breadth meant the fraction of unique TCRs that were SARS-CoV-2-associated, whereas depth meant the fraction of total T cells that were SARS-CoV-2-associated. Using the MIRA data, each spike-specific TCR was mapped to the spike region that the TCR reacts to and placed in a CD4 or CD8 class. Log10-transformed breadth and depth values were compared by one-way ANOVA with Sidak's multiple comparisons tests. Imported from immuneACCESS, the table was reduced by TCRdb to in-frame sequences with V and J called. These copies leave out some clones; in studies compared against another copy, an unresolved V gene accounts for under half, and the cause of the remainder is not known. D and trimming were read from the DNA, whereas the V and J calls and clone size are those reported in that table. The sample table contains roughly 180,000 clones; only one count was recorded for roughly 92% of them. The leading ten clones occupy roughly 1.7% of the sample.

A distance of 18 bases separates the germline ends of V and J, which lose 3 bases and 3 bases respectively. The CDR1 and CDR2 encoded by the germline V gene are ENHRY and SYGVKD. The CDR3 contains 16 residues, cysteine and phenylalanine counted. Here the CDR3 DNA is all that survives: 48 bases in frame from base 1. The sample in question was peripheral blood, obtained 28 days after the second AZD1222 dose. This sequence originates from an adult who received the AZD1222 COVID-19 vaccine. The sequence joins TRBV10-3 to TRBJ2-7; 7 matching bases give a weak D call of TRBD2. The CDR3 reads CAISDGGALPSYEQYF. The sequenced DNA: TGTGCCATCAGTGATGGGGGGGCCCTCCCCAGCTACGAGCAGTACTTC.